Described below is a single T cell receptor (beta chain) sequence and its context. Only a few counts were recorded for this clonotype. The antigen it recognizes is unknown. Because the CDR3's place on the DNA is in doubt, the DNA is left out and the CDR3 is given as listed by TCRdb. The source of the sample is a study of CD8 T cells in ankylosing spondylitis (dated by TCRdb to the late 2010s). At the level of the whole study: T cell receptor beta repertoires were profiled in healthy donors and ankylosing spondylitis patients so that disease-linked TCR variants could be found. The full study cohort comprised some 27 ankylosing spondylitis patients and 85 to 120 healthy donors. Peripheral blood was sampled, and synovial fluid was additionally collected from ankylosing spondylitis patients.

General conclusions and limits of the study: Some TCR beta motif variants had previously been reported in synovial fluid and blood of reactive arthritis patients, which suggested common disease-initiation mechanisms. Blood from ankylosing spondylitis patients appeared to be characterized by a TCR beta motif made up of about 8 highly homologous amino acid variants. The disease-linked clones were reported to be significantly enriched in matched synovial fluid samples from ankylosing spondylitis patients. In peripheral blood, the disease-linked clones were found at relatively low frequencies and had a CD8+ phenotype.

The data were produced on an Illumina HiSeq 2500. Quantitative 5'-RACE with molecular barcodes was used to prepare TCR beta libraries. From the authors' description of their analysis: Disease-linked TCR variants were identified with a new computational method built on a probabilistic model of VDJ rearrangement. The public reads were run again by TCRdb, first through fastp at Q25 and then through MiXCR, and only productive beta chains were kept. CDR3 protein sequences are deduplicated, and each keeps its most common genes and DNA. Clone size and V and J calls follow TCRdb, not the original study. Here the sample has some 240,000 distinct CDR3 sequences; 6% to 8.5% occur a single time. Over 12% of the sample lies in the top ten. The CDR3 contains 11 residues, cysteine and phenylalanine counted. From the germline V gene (reference sequence), CDR1 is SEHNR and CDR2 is FQNEAQ.

The sequence came from a male donor with ankylosing spondylitis. What was sequenced was blood, either unsorted or a sorted T cell fraction (not recorded which). This receptor chain uses TRBV7-9 and TRBJ2-7; the table names TRBD1, a call not compared with the DNA. The CDR3 region has the sequence CASSFGRGAYF.